This T cell receptor beta chain was sequenced during a study of cytomegalovirus exposure and HLA in healthy donors (dated by TCRdb to 2015 to 2018). Concerning the study at large: An earlier analysis of about 530 of the donors reported roughly 300 Gb of sequence data and 90 million to 120 million unique TCR beta sequences obtained from 180 million or so T cells. A later genetic analysis took genome-wide SNP genotypes for about 65% of the 666 donors and used that subset as a discovery cohort. Four or five DR-DQ haplotypes were treated as single units for association and clustering because of strong linkage in the cohort. Besides the first cohort of 550 to 750 subjects, a separate validation cohort made up of over a hundred different subjects was used. Rather than drawing on any new phenotypic data, the later analysis identified candidate immune exposures from TCR beta sequences and the way those sequences occurred across donors. The study used immunosequencing to profile the T cell repertoires of several hundred subjects and linked those repertoires to cytomegalovirus serostatus. In a later analysis, previously published TCR beta repertoires from 500 to 750 donors were re-analyzed and high-resolution HLA genotyping was added so that TCR occurrence patterns could be studied. HLA typing covered class I and class II loci at four-digit resolution. Donor age, sex, ethnicity and CMV serostatus were compiled alongside the repertoire data. Every discovery cohort repertoire had been produced on one sequencing platform. Of the approximately 400 genotyped donors, approximately 82% fell in the genetic ancestry cluster associated with self-reported Caucasian donors. Typing coverage varied by locus: roughly 629-640 donors for A, B, C, DRB1 and DQB1; approximately 560 for DQA1; nearly 610 for DPA1; more than 450 for DPB1. To predict cytomegalovirus infection status, the study brought together high-throughput TCR immunosequencing, statistical association of individual TCRs with disease status, and machine learning. An earlier analysis of several hundred of the donors applied high-throughput TCR beta sequencing to assess whether each TCR beta V gene segment acted as functional or pseudogenic. Across 300 to 400 genotyped donors of the cohort, an average of approximately 240,000 unique TCR beta nucleotide sequences per donor were sequenced, and roughly 20% of those sequences were non-productive. The study was designed to test whether signatures of past pathogen exposure could be identified by cataloging public T cell receptors. An early release covering 550 to 700 HLA-typed donors comprised about 310 gigabases of sequencing data and tens of millions of unique TCR sequences.

What the work shows at the level of the full study, not this receptor alone: Because the 87-base-pair reads could not distinguish some IMGT-functional V segments, including TRBV6-2 and TRBV6-3, those segments were excluded. In a later analysis, HLA-associated TCR beta chains showed more clonal expansion and lower generation probabilities than non-associated chains that were equally common. A later analysis reported that several top co-occurrence clusters appeared linked to parvovirus B19, influenza, CMV and Epstein-Barr virus. A further reported finding was that TCR beta sequences accurately predicted the HLA-A and HLA-B alleles for most subjects in the first cohort. A cluster of highly shared sequence variants was judged likely to be a technical artifact of the sequencing pipeline. In this cohort, only TCR beta chains were sequenced, and detectable features were limited by the absence of alpha or paired-chain data. Across donors, most TCR sequences were observed very rarely, whereas some public TCRs were present in many individuals. The earlier analysis of some 560 of the donors excluded fewer than 20 rarely observed V segments, including chromosome 9 orphons, because counts were too low. The authors suggested that the approach could potentially be extended to other disease states and immunological phenotypes. A later genetic analysis reported fewer N-insertions in productive TCRs among donors in an Asian-associated ancestry cluster than the roughly 620-donor mean. Broadly in line with IMGT annotations, most TCR beta V segments showed up in productive rearrangements about 87% or about 30% of the time in an earlier analysis of 450 to 600 of the donors. A few of the identified cytomegalovirus-associated TCR beta chains were confirmed in vitro to be specific for cytomegalovirus antigens. At a false discovery rate of 0.05, a later analysis linked roughly 17,000 TCR beta sequences to specific HLA alleles. HLA typing was unavailable for some donors at each locus, so association tests used only the typed subset. A total of fewer than 200 TCR beta chains were listed by the study as associated with cytomegalovirus. Strong co-occurrence of HLA alleles, especially DR and DQ, made assigning TCR associations to individual alleles difficult. A later genetic analysis associated a missense DCLRE1C variant with V-gene and J-gene trimming of TCR beta chains, and an independent cohort replicated the association. Roughly uniform sequencing depth across donors was assumed in presence/absence analyses, although this assumption may not hold. A later analysis found that most CMV-associated TCR beta chains appeared HLA-restricted, with HLA associations seemingly driven largely by CMV exposure. Correlated functional status among segregating V segments might be attributable to linkage disequilibrium, but an unknown experimental factor could not be ruled out. CMV serostatus was the only immune exposure information available for the cohort. The classifier was reported to diagnose cytomegalovirus status with high specificity and sensitivity in both the original cohort and the validation cohort. In a later analysis, TCR association rates were found to vary across HLA loci, with the most associated TCRs seen for DRB1 alleles and the fewest for HLA-C alleles.

The cohort consisted of 670 or so healthy bone marrow donors. Cohort members were all nominally healthy when sampled, although unrecorded immune exposures were likely present. The donor was CMV seronegative and was included in the group of a few hundred seronegative cohort members. Each donor provided a peripheral blood sample, and peripheral blood mononuclear cells were used for TCR beta sequencing. The Qiagen DNeasy Blood Extraction Kit was used to extract genomic DNA from the blood cell samples. Of note for this clone: The specificity of this receptor is unknown. No base-level quality is on record; no much larger clone is a single base apart.

The trim is 6 bases for V and 6 bases for J, with a gap of 14 bases between the germline ends. The CDR1 and CDR2 encoded by the germline V gene are SGHDN and FVKESK. The CDR3 sequence holds 14 residues, the cysteine and phenylalanine included. Only the CDR3 region is kept as DNA, spanning 42 bases read in frame from base 1. Library method: the immunoSEQ multiplex PCR assay. A mixture of 60 forward primers for TCR Vbeta segments and 13 reverse primers for TCR Jbeta segments was used in the multiplex PCR. The CDR3 region of rearranged TCR beta genes was amplified from genomic DNA with a multiplex PCR assay. The amplified TCR beta libraries were sequenced on the Illumina HiSeq System as 87-base-pair reads. As for how the authors treated the data: In a later analysis, roughly 80 million unique TCR beta chains were counted across the roughly 610 repertoires, and roughly 10 million of these chains were shared by at least two donors. Raw reads were error-corrected and collapsed into unique sequences with a nearest-neighbor algorithm that merged closely related sequences to remove PCR and sequencing errors. V, D and J gene segments were assigned by aligning CDR3 sequences to IMGT reference sequences. For a sequence to be retained, a match of at least six nucleotides was required to both a V gene segment and a J gene segment. A rearrangement was called productive if the CDR3 had no stop codons and remained in frame with V and J, and every other rearrangement was called non-productive. Following IMGT convention, CDR3 was defined as the stretch from the second conserved V-encoded cysteine to the conserved J-encoded phenylalanine. In an earlier analysis of roughly 610 of the donors, sequences lacking an unambiguous match to a single V gene segment were excluded. In an earlier analysis of a few hundred of the donors, V segments were called functional above 56.7% productive rearrangements and were called segregating when the between-donor standard deviation exceeded 5%. A statistical classification framework was developed to diagnose cytomegalovirus status using the catalog of TCR beta chain sequences. In a later analysis, TCR nucleotide sequences were compared against IMGT/GENE-DB human TR gene sequences so that V and J genes could be assigned. In a later analysis, CDR3 sequences and most-parsimonious VDJ recombination scenarios were assigned using the TCRdist pipeline. In a later analysis, each TCR beta chain was defined by its CDR3 amino acid sequence together with its V-gene family, and reads lacking a unique V-gene family were excluded. A later analysis removed several hundred highly shared, low-generation-probability nucleotide sequences to deal with suspected cross-contamination and a sequencing artifact. In a later analysis, a clonal expansion index for each public chain was calculated from normalized within-repertoire ranks of inferred template counts. In a later analysis, generation probabilities were computed using a VDJ recombination model fitted to out-of-frame rearrangements, and the results were checked against IGoR. In a later analysis, TCR-TCR, TCR-HLA and TCR-CMV co-occurrence was scored with hypergeometric tests, and a repertoire-size bias correction was applied to TCR pairs. In a later analysis, false discovery rates were estimated by permuting HLA or CMV assignments 20 times. A later analysis grouped co-occurring TCRs with DBSCAN, adding TCRdist sequence similarity when clustering within HLA-allele-positive subsets. Repertoires with fewer than 30,000 or more than 120,000 public chains, plus five repertoires with anomalous nucleotide sharing, were excluded from co-occurrence clustering. TCRdb obtained this table from immuneACCESS and retained in-frame rearrangements with V and J assigned. These tables miss some clones; where compared with another copy, unresolved V genes account for less than half of the shortfall, and the remainder is unexplained. The DNA was the basis for D and trimming; V, J and clone size are from that table. This sample is represented by about 170,000 clones; around 68% of them were singletons. The ten largest account for under 3% of the sample.

This chain is built from TRBV14 and TRBJ2-2; TRBD2 might be the D gene, on 5 matching bases. The receptor was isolated from a man aged 40-49 years in good health and CMV-seronegative. Sequencing used PBMCs. The nucleotide sequence reads as follows: TGTGCCAGCAGGCAAACCTACGGGGCCGGGGAGCTGTTTTTT. Its protein reads: CASRQTYGAGELFF.